This TCR beta chain was identified during a study of Graves' ophthalmopathy and Graves' hyperthyroidism. Scientists amplified the TCR beta CDR3 regions from RNA transcripts. First-round RT-PCR relied on HTBI primers, and a second-round multiplex PCR came next. Each CDR3 protein gets one entry after TCRdb re-called the multiplex PCR reads with MiXCR. The sample yields hundreds of thousands of distinct CDR3 sequences, over 40% seen once. For this clonotype: Its antigen is unknown.

The CDR3 extends over 18 amino acids. Per germline, CDR1 SGHDN and CDR2 FVKESK. V dropped 0 bases and J dropped 2; count of bases not matched to a gene: 10. Regarding the study as a whole: With 70.59% sensitivity and roughly 76% specificity, the model predicted ophthalmopathy progression.

Thyroid ultrasound, orbital computed tomography, TRAb, serum thyroxine and clinical symptoms formed the basis of diagnosis. The source of this sequence is an adult man with Graves' ophthalmopathy. V usage is TRBV14 and J usage is TRBJ2-3; TRBD2 matches at 8 bases. Sequenced: peripheral blood. The CDR3 protein is CASSQDFFGGGTTDTQYF. CDR3 in DNA: TGTGCCAGCAGCCAAGACTTTTTCGGCGGGGGGACCACAGATACGCAGTATTTT.